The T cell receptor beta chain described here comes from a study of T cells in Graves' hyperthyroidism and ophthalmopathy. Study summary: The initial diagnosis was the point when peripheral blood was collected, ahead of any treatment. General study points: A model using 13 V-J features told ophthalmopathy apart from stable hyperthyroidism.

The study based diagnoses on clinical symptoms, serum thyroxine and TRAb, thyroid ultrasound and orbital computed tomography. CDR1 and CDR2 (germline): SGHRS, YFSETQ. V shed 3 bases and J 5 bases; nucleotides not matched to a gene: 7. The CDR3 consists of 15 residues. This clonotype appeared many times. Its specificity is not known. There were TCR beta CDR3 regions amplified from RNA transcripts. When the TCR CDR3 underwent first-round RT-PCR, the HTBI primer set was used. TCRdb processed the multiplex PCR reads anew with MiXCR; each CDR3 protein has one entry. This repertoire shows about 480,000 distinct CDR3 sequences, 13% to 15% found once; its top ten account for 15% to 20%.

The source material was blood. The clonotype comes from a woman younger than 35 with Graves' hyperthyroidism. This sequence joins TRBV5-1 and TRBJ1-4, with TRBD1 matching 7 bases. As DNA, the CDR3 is TGCGCCAGCAGCTCTTCCGGGACAGCGAATGAAAAACTGTTTTTT. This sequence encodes CASSSSGTANEKLFF.